The 32 T cell receptor beta chains presented below share a single source sample, sequenced in a study of shared clonotypes between healthy human individuals. Produced via immunoSEQ multiplex PCR; TCRdb's table is partial and in-frame only. Of over a million clones in the sample, approximately 78% were seen once. Material: memory CD4+ T cells from PBMCs. The subset was: CD45RA-negative fraction. These receptors were obtained from a man younger than 35 in good health. Some clones in this sample may be carry-over from other donors' samples.

The rearrangement joins TRBV7-3 to TRBJ2-1; 12 bases fit TRBD2. Trimming removed 1 base from V and 6 bases from J; junction bases left unmatched: 10. CDR3 length: 18 residues. The V gene's germline CDR1 is SGHTA and CDR2 FQGTGA. The CDR3 loop reads CASSLIPSASGRANEQFF. CDR3 DNA: TGTGCCAGCAGCTTAATCCCCTCGGCTAGCGGGAGGGCCAATGAGCAGTTCTTC. Full variable domain (rest looked up from reference TRBV7-3 and TRBJ2-1): GAGVSQTPSNKVTEKGKYVELRCDPISGHTALYWYRQSLGQGPEFLIYFQGTGAADDSGLPNDRFFAVRPEGSVSTLKIQRTERGDSAVYLCASSLIPSASGRANEQFFGPGTRLTVL.

Comments on this clone: Since a far larger clone is one base different, this is likely a read error. Other nucleotide sequences in the sample specify the same CDR3. This chain links TRBV30 with TRBJ1-5, with D uncertain. The V end lost 0 bases, the J end lost 5 bases, and 8 bases lay between the germline ends. The CDR3 is 13 amino acids. CDR1 is GTSNPN, CDR2 SVGIG, per germline (reference sequence). CDR3 sequence: CAWSVTGDQPQHF. The CDR3 coding sequence is TGTGCCTGGAGTGTAACCGGGGATCAGCCCCAGCATTTT. Together with reference TRBV30 and TRBJ1-5, the CDR3 gives the full variable domain: SQTIHQWPATLVQPVGSPLSLECTVEGTSNPNLYWYRQAAGRGLQLLFYSVGIGQISSEVPQNLSASRPQDRQFILSSKKLLLSDSGFYLCAWSVTGDQPQHFGDGTRLSIL.

The rearrangement uses TRBV5-5 and TRBJ1-2, with TRBD1 identical over 7 bases. Germline V gene sequence: CDR1 SGHKS, CDR2 YYEKEE (reference sequence). This CDR3 region has 16 residues. The ends lost 1 base at V and 2 bases at J; junction bases unmatched: 8. The CDR3 sequence is CASSLTGGTANYGYTF. CDR3 DNA: TGTGCCAGCAGCTTGACAGGCGGGACAGCGAACTATGGCTACACCTTC.

This clone was picked up a small number of times. This sample includes further DNA sequences coding for the same CDR3. This chain uses TRBV7-6 with TRBJ2-3, with 9 bases identical to TRBD2. The CDR3 contains 14 residues. The germline V gene has CDR1 SGHVS and CDR2 FNYEAQ. V lost 5 bases and J lost 2; bases outside the gene matches: 2. The CDR3 loop is CASSASGNTDTQYF. In DNA form, the CDR3 reads TGTGCCAGCAGCGCTAGCGGGAACACAGATACGCAGTATTTT.

The chain carries TRBV7-9 and TRBJ1-1, with no clear D. Germline assignment: CDR1 SEHNR and CDR2 FQNEAQ (reference sequence). V lost 8 bases to trimming and J lost 1 base, with 14 bases between them. The CDR3 length is 14 residues. CDR3 residues: CASSIDRPNTEAFF. CDR3 bases: TGTGCCAGCTCGATCGATCGACCGAACACTGAAGCTTTCTTT.

This sequence joins TRBV6-5 and TRBJ1-2; D is undetermined. The CDR3 totals 15 residues. V was cut by 2 bases and J by 8 bases, with 18 bases left in between. Germline V gene sequence: CDR1 MNHEY, CDR2 SVGAGI. CDR3 protein: CASSYRSSQNGGYTF. CDR3 nucleotides: TGTGCCAGCAGTTACCGATCCTCCCAGAACGGGGGCTACACCTTC.

V and J are TRBV7-6 and TRBJ2-2; D is uncertain. V was shortened by 3 bases and J by 1 base, with 15 bases between the two germline ends. Germline V CDR1 and CDR2: SGHVS, FNYEAQ. The CDR3 spans 17 residues. CDR3: CASSFPPSQRNTGELFF. CDR3 in DNA: TGTGCCAGCAGCTTCCCTCCGTCGCAGAGGAACACCGGGGAGCTGTTTTTT.

In its sample, this clone was seen a few times. Other DNA sequences in the same sample also yield this CDR3. V and J are TRBV29-1 and TRBJ1-2; TRBD1 matches 8 bases. Germline CDR1 and CDR2: SQVTM and ANQGSEA. V trimming: 6 bases; J trimming: 4 bases; junction bases outside the gene matches: 7. The CDR3 contains 13 residues. The DNA of the CDR3 is TGCAGCGTATCAGGGGGCTCTGGCTATGGCTACACCTTC. It specifies CSVSGGSGYGYTF. The variable domain in full, completed from reference TRBV29-1 and TRBJ1-2, reads SAVISQKPSRDICQRGTSLTIQCQVDSQVTMMFWYRQQPGQSLTLIATANQGSEATYESGFVIDKFPISRPNLTFSTLTVSNMSPEDSSIYLCSVSGGSGYGYTFGSGTRLTVV.

The genes are TRBV7-3 and TRBJ1-1; TRBD1 might be the D (5 bases). V lost 4 bases to trimming and J lost 6 bases, with 12 bases between them. The germline V gene encodes CDR1 SGHTA and CDR2 FQGTGA. CDR3 length: 13 amino acids. CDR3 amino acids: CASSSSRGAEAFF. The CDR3 DNA is TGTGCCAGCAGCTCTTCAAGGGGCGCTGAAGCTTTCTTT.

The CDR3 region is CASSLAGAKNIQYF. CDR3 bases: TGTGCCAGCAGCTTAGCGGGAGCCAAAAACATTCAGTACTTC. V and J are TRBV11-2 and TRBJ2-4; D ambiguous. The V and J ends lost 1 base and 0 bases respectively, with 4 bases between them. The CDR3 has 14 residues. Germline V gene data show CDR1 as SGHAT and CDR2 as FQNNGV.

The rearrangement joins TRBV7-2 to TRBJ2-7, with 12 positions matching TRBD2. Germline V CDR1 and CDR2: SGHTA, FQGNSA. With V trimmed by 5 bases and J by 4 bases, 15 bases remained unmatched. This CDR3 has 18 residues. The CDR3 region is CASSPRPITSGRRYEQYF. The CDR3 nucleotides read TGTGCCAGCAGCCCGAGACCTATAACTAGCGGGAGGAGGTACGAGCAGTACTTC. Using reference TRBV7-2 and TRBJ2-7 for the parts outside the CDR3, the full variable domain is GAGVSQSPSNKVTEKGKDVELRCDPISGHTALYWYRQSLGQGLEFLIYFQGNSAPDKSGLPSDRFSAERTGGSVSTLTIQRTQQEDSAVYLCASSPRPITSGRRYEQYFGPGTRLTVT.

The chain has TRBV5-8 and TRBJ2-3; the D is unclear. The CDR3 covers 12 residues. V lost 0 bases to trimming and J lost 5 bases, with 4 bases between them. The germline V gene has CDR1 SGHTS and CDR2 YDEGEE. The CDR3 here is CASSLVRDTQYF. CDR3 DNA: TGTGCCAGCAGCTTGGTTCGAGATACGCAGTATTTT.

This chain joins TRBV29-1 and TRBJ2-2; tentatively, D is TRBD1 (5 bases). Germline CDR1 and CDR2: SQVTM and ANQGSEA. CDR3 length: 11 residues. CDR3 nucleotide sequence: TGCAGTGTATCAGGGACCGGGGAGCTGTTTTTT. Protein product: CSVSGTGELFF.

The CDR3 sequence: CASSVRGREAPGANVLTF. CDR3 nucleotides: TGTGCCAGCAGTGTAAGGGGCAGGGAGGCACCTGGGGCCAACGTCCTGACTTTC. The chain uses TRBV2 and TRBJ2-6; tentatively, D is TRBD2 (6 bases). The V end was cut by 4 bases, the J end by 2 bases, with 18 bases between. The CDR3 length is 18 residues. The germline V gene encodes CDR1 SNHLY and CDR2 FYNNEI.

The chain links TRBV9 to TRBJ2-7; TRBD1 aligns across 9 bases. V lost 3 bases to trimming and J lost 3 bases; unmatched junction nucleotides: 4. This CDR3 has 14 amino acids. Germline assignment: CDR1 SGDLS and CDR2 YYNGEE. CDR3 sequence: CASSAGQGFYEQYF. DNA for the CDR3: TGTGCCAGCAGCGCGGGACAGGGTTTCTACGAGCAGTACTTC.

The chain recombines TRBV29-1 with TRBJ2-1, with D possibly matching TRBD1 (5 bases). Germline loops: CDR1 SQVTM, CDR2 ANQGSEA. V was cut by 7 bases and J by 6 bases, with 13 bases left in between. The CDR3 has 12 residues. CDR3 region: CSADRTGNEQFF. CDR3 coding DNA: TGCAGCGCCGATAGAACAGGCAATGAGCAGTTCTTC.

CDR3 nucleotide sequence: TGTGCCAGCAGCTTCGTAGCCACCGGGGAGCTGTTTTTT. Residues: CASSFVATGELFF. The chain combines TRBV5-4 with TRBJ2-2; D is unclear. V was pared by 2 bases and J by 4 bases, with 6 bases between. Per the germline V gene, CDR1 is SGHNT and CDR2 is YYREEE (reference sequence). This CDR3 has 13 amino acids.

In regard to this clone: Given a much more abundant clone one base away, this may be a read error. Within the sample, other DNA sequences also encode this same CDR3. The rearrangement links TRBV5-1 to TRBJ2-7, with 7 bases fitting TRBD1. Trimming cost V 0 bases and J 2 bases; bases outside gene matches: 2. The CDR3 contains 14 residues. The germline CDR1 and CDR2 sequences are SGHRS and YFSETQ. This chain's CDR3 is CASSLGQGPYEQYF. The CDR3 bases are TGCGCCAGCAGCTTGGGACAGGGTCCCTACGAGCAGTACTTC.

The J gene is TRBJ1-1, the V gene TRBV5-1; 8 bases fit TRBD1. The CDR3 spans 15 residues. Germline CDR1 reads SGHRS; CDR2 reads YFSETQ. V was pared by 0 bases and J by 9 bases, with 10 bases of the junction left unmatched. The CDR3 coding sequence is TGCGCCAGCAGCTTGGTAGCAGGGGGCGAGGGCAAAGCTTTCTTT. Protein product: CASSLVAGGEGKAFF.

Regarding this clone: The sample holds other DNA sequences that translate to the same CDR3. The chain recombines TRBV28 with TRBJ1-2; TRBD1 is a possible D gene (5 bases). This CDR3 has 14 residues. V lost 3 bases, J lost 5 bases, and 13 bases lay in between. Germline V gene sequence: CDR1 MDHEN, CDR2 SYDVKM. The DNA for the CDR3 is TGTGCCAGCAGTTTGGGGCAGGGATGGTATGGCTACACCTTC. As protein: CASSLGQGWYGYTF.

The CDR3 DNA reads as TGTGCCACCAAGGACGAAACGTACAATGAGCAGTTCTTC. This translates into CATKDETYNEQFF. The chain employs TRBV6-5 and TRBJ2-1; D not resolved. V lost 10 bases and J lost 4, with 14 bases in between. The CDR3 extends over 13 amino acids. Germline CDR1 and CDR2: MNHEY and SVGAGI.

The rearrangement uses TRBV7-3 and TRBJ2-2; D ambiguous. The V end lost 5 bases, the J end lost 0 bases, and 10 bases lay between the germline ends. The CDR3 loop spans 15 amino acids. Germline V gene lookup returns CDR1 SGHTA and CDR2 FQGTGA. CDR3 loop: CASSPVASNTGELFF. The CDR3 nucleotides are TGTGCCAGCAGCCCGGTGGCCTCGAACACCGGGGAGCTGTTTTTT.

This chain links TRBV5-4 with TRBJ2-2; TRBD1 agrees at 10 bases. Germline CDR1 SGHNT, CDR2 YYREEE (reference sequence). The CDR3 contains 17 residues. J was trimmed by 4 bases and V by 1 base; bases with no gene match: 7. The CDR3 loop reads CASSLKGQGSVTGELFF. CDR3 sequence (DNA): TGTGCCAGCAGCTTGAAGGGACAGGGGTCCGTCACCGGGGAGCTGTTTTTT.

This sequence joins TRBV10-2 and TRBJ2-2, with D perhaps TRBD2 (6 bases). CDR1 is WSHSY, CDR2 SAAADI, per germline. V was shortened by 4 bases and J by 1 base, with 13 bases between the two germline ends. CDR3 length: 16 residues. In DNA form, the CDR3 reads TGCGCCAGCAGTGCCTTTAGCGGAGGGAACACCGGGGAGCTGTTTTTT. Translated, it gives CASSAFSGGNTGELFF.

The CDR3 reads CASSQVGLAGGLSYEQYF. The CDR3 DNA sequence: TGTGCCAGCAGCCAAGTGGGACTAGCGGGAGGGCTGTCCTACGAGCAGTACTTC. The chain couples TRBV14 to TRBJ2-7; 16 bases match TRBD2. The V gene end was trimmed by 1 base and the J gene end by 1 base; junction bases not matched to a gene: 4. Looked up from germline, CDR1 is SGHDN and CDR2 is FVKESK. This CDR3 spans 18 amino acids.

The rearrangement links TRBV10-3 to TRBJ1-2; 10 bases are shared with TRBD1. Germline trimming cut 3 bases from V and 4 bases from J; bases unmatched to any gene: 2. This CDR3 comprises 14 residues. Germline CDR1 ENHRY, CDR2 SYGVKD. For the CDR3, the DNA is TGTGCCATCAGTGAATGGACAGGGGGCTATGGCTACACCTTC. It is translated as CAISEWTGGYGYTF.

In nucleotides, the CDR3 is TGCAGTGCCGGGGCTGGCTATGGCTACACCTTC. This encodes CSAGAGYGYTF. The rearrangement uses TRBV20-1 and TRBJ1-2; perhaps TRBD1 as D (5 bases). The CDR3 length is 11 residues. Per the germline V gene, CDR1 is DFQATT and CDR2 is SNEGSKA (reference sequence). V shed 6 bases and J shed 4 bases, with 9 bases lying between them.

The chain links TRBV5-4 to TRBJ2-3; no firm D call. CDR1 SGHNT and CDR2 YYREEE come from the germline V gene (reference sequence). Trimming cost V 4 bases and J 4 bases, with 13 bases left between them. The CDR3 length is 14 residues. For the CDR3, the DNA is TGTGCCAGCAGCCCCCAGGACGAGGCAGATACGCAGTATTTT. Its protein is CASSPQDEADTQYF.

This clone was observed a handful of times. This chain joins TRBV19 and TRBJ2-7; 9 bases are shared with TRBD2. V shed 4 bases, J shed 6 bases, and the junction held 10 bases outside the gene matches. Germline-derived CDR1 and CDR2 are LNHDA and SQIVND (reference sequence). The CDR3 consists of 15 residues. The CDR3 coding sequence is TGTGCCAGTAGTACTGTTAGCGGGAGAAGAGGCGAGCAGTACTTC. This gives the protein CASSTVSGRRGEQYF.

The chain uses TRBV18 and TRBJ2-5; 7 bases match TRBD2. The length of the CDR3 is 18 residues. Trimming at V came to 5 bases and at J to 3 bases, leaving 18 bases not matched to a gene. Germline CDR1 is KGHSH and CDR2 is LQKENI. As DNA, the CDR3 is TGTGCCAGCTCAGCACTGGCTAGCGGCCCGCGAGGTGAAGAGACCCAGTACTTC. It specifies CASSALASGPRGEETQYF.

The genes are TRBV30 and TRBJ2-5; 7 bases align to TRBD2. Germline V gene lookup returns CDR1 GTSNPN and CDR2 SVGIG (reference sequence). This CDR3 has 13 residues. V lost 5 bases to trimming and J lost 7 bases; unmatched junction nucleotides: 10. The CDR3 coding sequence is TGTGCCTGGGAGACGGGGAGGGTCGGGACCCAGTACTTC. Translated, it gives CAWETGRVGTQYF.

This clone was recorded a few times. The chain links TRBV5-1 to TRBJ1-1, with TRBD1 as a possible D gene (5 bases). Trimming took off 6 bases at V and 3 bases at J, with 15 bases between the two ends. This CDR3 has 14 residues. CDR1 is SGHRS and CDR2 is YFSETQ in the germline V gene. The CDR3: CASTAWGRYTEAFF. In DNA, the CDR3 is TGCGCCAGCACCGCTTGGGGACGGTACACTGAAGCTTTCTTT.